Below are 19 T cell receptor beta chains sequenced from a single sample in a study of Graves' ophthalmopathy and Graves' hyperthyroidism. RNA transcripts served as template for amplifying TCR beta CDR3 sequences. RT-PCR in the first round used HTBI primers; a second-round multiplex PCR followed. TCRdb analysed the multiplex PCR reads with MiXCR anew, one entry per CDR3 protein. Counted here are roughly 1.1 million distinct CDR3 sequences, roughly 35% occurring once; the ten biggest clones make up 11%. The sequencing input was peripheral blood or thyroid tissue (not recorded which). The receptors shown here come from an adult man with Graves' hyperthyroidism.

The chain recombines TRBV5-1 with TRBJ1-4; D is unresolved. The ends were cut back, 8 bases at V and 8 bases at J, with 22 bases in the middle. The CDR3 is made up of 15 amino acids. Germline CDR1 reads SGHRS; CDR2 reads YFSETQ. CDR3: CASREGAMIVEKLFF. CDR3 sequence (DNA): TGCGCCAGTCGAGAGGGAGCTATGATCGTGGAAAAACTGTTTTTT.

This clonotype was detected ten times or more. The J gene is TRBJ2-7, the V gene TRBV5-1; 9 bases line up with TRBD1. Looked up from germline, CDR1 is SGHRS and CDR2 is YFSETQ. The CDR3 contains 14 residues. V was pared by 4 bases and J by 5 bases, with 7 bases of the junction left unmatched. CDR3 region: CASSQGQGSNEQYF. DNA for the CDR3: TGCGCCAGCAGCCAGGGACAGGGTTCGAACGAGCAGTACTTC. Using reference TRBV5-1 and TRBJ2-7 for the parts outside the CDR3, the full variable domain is KAGVTQTPRYLIKTRGQQVTLSCSPISGHRSVSWYQQTPGQGLQFLFEYFSETQRNKGNFPGRFSGRQFSNSRSEMNVSTLELGDSALYLCASSQGQGSNEQYFGPGTRLTVT.

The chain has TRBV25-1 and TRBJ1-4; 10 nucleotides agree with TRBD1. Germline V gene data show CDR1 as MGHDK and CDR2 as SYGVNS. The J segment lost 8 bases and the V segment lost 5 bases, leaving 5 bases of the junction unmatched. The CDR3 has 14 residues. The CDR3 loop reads CASSWDRGSEKLFF. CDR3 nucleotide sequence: TGTGCCAGCAGTTGGGACAGGGGAAGCGAAAAACTGTTTTTT.

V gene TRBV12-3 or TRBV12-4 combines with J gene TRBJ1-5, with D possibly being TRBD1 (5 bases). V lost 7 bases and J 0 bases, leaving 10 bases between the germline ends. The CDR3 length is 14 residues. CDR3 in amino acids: CASKKGNSNQPQHF. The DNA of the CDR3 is TGTGCCAGCAAAAAGGGGAATAGCAATCAGCCCCAGCATTTT.

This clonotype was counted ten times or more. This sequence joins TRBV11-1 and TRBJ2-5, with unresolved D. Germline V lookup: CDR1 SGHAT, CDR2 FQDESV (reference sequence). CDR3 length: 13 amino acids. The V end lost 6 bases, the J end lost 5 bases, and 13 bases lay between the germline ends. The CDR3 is CASSNPPGETQYF. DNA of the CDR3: TGTGCCAGCAGTAATCCCCCCGGGGAGACCCAGTACTTC.

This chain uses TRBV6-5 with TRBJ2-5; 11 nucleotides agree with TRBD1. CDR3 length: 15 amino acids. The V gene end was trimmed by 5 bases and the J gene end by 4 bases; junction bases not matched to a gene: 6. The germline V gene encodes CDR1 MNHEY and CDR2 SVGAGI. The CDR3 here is CASSGGQGASETQYF. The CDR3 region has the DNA TGTGCCAGCAGTGGAGGACAGGGGGCATCAGAGACCCAGTACTTC.

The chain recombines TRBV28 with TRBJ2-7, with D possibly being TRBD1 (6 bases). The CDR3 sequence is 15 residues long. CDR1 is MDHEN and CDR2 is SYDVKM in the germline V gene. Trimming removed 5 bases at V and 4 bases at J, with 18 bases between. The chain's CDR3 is CASSTSGTSLYEQYF. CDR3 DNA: TGTGCCAGCAGTACCTCCGGGACATCCCTTTACGAGCAGTACTTC.

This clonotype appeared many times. The CDR3 nucleotides read TGTGCCAGTAGTACCTGGACAGGGGTGGTTCGTACTGAAGCTTTCTTT. Protein: CASSTWTGVVRTEAFF. The chain uses TRBV19 and TRBJ1-1; 9 bases map to TRBD1. The CDR3 sequence is 16 residues long. Germline V gene lookup returns CDR1 LNHDA and CDR2 SQIVND (reference sequence). Losses at the gene ends were 4 bases for V and 5 bases for J; bases not matched to a gene: 11.

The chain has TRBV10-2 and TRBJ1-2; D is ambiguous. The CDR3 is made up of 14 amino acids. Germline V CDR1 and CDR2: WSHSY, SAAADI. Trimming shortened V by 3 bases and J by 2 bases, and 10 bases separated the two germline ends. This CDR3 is CASSDLGRNYGYTF. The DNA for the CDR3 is TGCGCCAGCAGTGATTTGGGCAGAAACTATGGCTACACCTTC.

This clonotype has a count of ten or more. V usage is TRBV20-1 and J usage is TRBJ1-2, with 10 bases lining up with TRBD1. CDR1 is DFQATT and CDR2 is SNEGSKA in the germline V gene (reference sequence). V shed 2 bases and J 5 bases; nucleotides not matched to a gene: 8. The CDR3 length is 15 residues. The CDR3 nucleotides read TGCAGTGCTAGAACGTCCGGGACAGGGGTTTATGGCTACACCTTC. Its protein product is CSARTSGTGVYGYTF.

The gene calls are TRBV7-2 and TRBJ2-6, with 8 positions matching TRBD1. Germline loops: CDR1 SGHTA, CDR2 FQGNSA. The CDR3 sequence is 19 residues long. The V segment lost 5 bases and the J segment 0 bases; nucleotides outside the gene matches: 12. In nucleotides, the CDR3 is TGTGCCAGCAGCCACGGCCTCAGGGGGCATAGCTCTGGGGCCAACGTCCTGACTTTC. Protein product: CASSHGLRGHSSGANVLTF.

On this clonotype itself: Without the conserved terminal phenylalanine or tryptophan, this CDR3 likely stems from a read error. Written as DNA, the CDR3 is TGTGCCAGCGCGAACAAGGGGACGGAACGGAACACTGAAGCTTTCCTT. This sequence encodes CASANKGTERNTEAFL. This chain connects TRBV11-2 to TRBJ1-1; a weak D match, TRBD1 (5 bases). The CDR3 is made up of 16 amino acids. The V end was cut by 8 bases, the J end by 1 base, with 20 bases between. The germline V gene has CDR1 SGHAT and CDR2 FQNNGV.

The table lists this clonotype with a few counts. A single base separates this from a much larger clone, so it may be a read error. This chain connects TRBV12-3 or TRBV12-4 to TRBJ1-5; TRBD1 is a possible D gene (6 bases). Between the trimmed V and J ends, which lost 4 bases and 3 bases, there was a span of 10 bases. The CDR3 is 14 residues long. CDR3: CASSSRQVNQPQHF. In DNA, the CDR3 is TGTGCCAGCAGTTCCCGACAGGTCAATCAGCCCCAGCATTTT.

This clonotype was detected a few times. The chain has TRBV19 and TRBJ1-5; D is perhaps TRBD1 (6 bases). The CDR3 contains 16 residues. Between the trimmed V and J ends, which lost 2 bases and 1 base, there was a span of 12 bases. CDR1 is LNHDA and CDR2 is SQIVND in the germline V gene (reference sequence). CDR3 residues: CASSIIGGRSNQPQHF. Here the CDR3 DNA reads TGTGCCAGTAGTATAATAGGGGGGAGAAGCAATCAGCCCCAGCATTTT. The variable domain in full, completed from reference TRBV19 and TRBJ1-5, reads DGGITQSPKYLFRKEGQNVTLSCEQNLNHDAMYWYRQDPGQGLRLIYYSQIVNDFQKGDIAEGYSVSREKKESFPLTVTSAQKNPTAFYLCASSIIGGRSNQPQHFGDGTRLSIL.

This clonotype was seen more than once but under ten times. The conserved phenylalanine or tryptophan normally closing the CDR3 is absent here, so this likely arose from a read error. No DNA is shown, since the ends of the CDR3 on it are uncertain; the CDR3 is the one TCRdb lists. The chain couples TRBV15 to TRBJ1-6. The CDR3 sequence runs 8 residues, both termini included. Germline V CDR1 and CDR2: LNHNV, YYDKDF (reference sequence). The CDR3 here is CATSRVMP.

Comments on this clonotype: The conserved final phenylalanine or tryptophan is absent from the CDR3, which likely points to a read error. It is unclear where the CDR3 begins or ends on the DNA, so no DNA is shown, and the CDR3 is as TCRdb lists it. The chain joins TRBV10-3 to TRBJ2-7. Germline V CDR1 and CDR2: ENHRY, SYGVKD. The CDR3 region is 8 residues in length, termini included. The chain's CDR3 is CAISDISS.

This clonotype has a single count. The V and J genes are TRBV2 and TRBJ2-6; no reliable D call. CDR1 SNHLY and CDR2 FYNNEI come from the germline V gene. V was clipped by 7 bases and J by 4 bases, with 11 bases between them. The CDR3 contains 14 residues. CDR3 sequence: CASKAFVGANVLTF. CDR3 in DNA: TGTGCCAGCAAGGCTTTTGTGGGGGCCAACGTCCTGACTTTC. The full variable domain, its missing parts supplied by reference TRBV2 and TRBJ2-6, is EPEVTQTPSHQVTQMGQEVILRCVPISNHLYFYWYRQILGQKVEFLVSFYNNEISEKSEIFDDQFSVERPDGSNFTLKIRSTKLEDSAMYFCASKAFVGANVLTFGAGSRLTVL.

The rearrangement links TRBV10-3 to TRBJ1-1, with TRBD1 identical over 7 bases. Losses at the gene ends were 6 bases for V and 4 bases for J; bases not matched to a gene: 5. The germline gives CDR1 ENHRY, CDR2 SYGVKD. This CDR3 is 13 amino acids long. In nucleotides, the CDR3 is TGTGCCATCAGCATACAGGGGTCCACTGAAGCTTTCTTT. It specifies CAISIQGSTEAFF.

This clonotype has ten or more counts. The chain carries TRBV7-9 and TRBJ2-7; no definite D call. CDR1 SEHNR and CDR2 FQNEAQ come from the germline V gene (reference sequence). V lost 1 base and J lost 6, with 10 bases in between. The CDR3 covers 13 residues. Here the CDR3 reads CASSLVDDSEQYF. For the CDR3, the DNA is TGTGCCAGCAGCTTAGTGGATGACTCCGAGCAGTACTTC. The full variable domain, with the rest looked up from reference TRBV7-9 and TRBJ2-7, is DTGVSQNPRHKITKRGQNVTFRCDPISEHNRLYWYRQTLGQGPEFLTYFQNEAQLEKSRLLSDRFSAERPKGSFSTLEIQRTEQGDSAMYLCASSLVDDSEQYFGPGTRLTVT.